This record covers a single T cell receptor (beta chain). Its target is not known. These data belong to a study of post-analysis software for immune sequencing data. About the research overall: Included courses were relapsing-remitting and secondary progressive multiple sclerosis; progressive-relapsing multiple sclerosis was also included.

Presence of unique molecular identifiers characterized the TCR beta cDNA libraries. The T cell input of about 0.9 to 11 million gave around 450,000 cDNA molecules. Via MiXCR, TCRdb re-called the PCR reads, giving one row per CDR3 protein. In the table there are about 770,000 distinct CDR3 sequences, 46% of which are singletons. This CDR3 is built from 16 residues. Germline CDR1 DFQATT, CDR2 SNEGSKA (reference sequence). Study-level results: People with multiple sclerosis had a significantly lower normalized Chao1 diversity than controls did. In patients, five or six TRBV segments were more frequent than in controls, with TRBV5-6, TRBV5-1 and TRBV20-1 among them. Samples prepared in the same batch strongly co-clustered by F measure.

The sequence came from a girl under 18 with multiple sclerosis. Sequencing input: blood. The rearrangement links TRBV20-1 to TRBJ1-1; 8 bases map to TRBD1. The CDR3 DNA is TGCAGCGCGGGAACCCCAGGGGGCGGGGAGCGTAGTGAAGCTTTCTTT. The encoded protein is CSAGTPGGGERSEAFF.